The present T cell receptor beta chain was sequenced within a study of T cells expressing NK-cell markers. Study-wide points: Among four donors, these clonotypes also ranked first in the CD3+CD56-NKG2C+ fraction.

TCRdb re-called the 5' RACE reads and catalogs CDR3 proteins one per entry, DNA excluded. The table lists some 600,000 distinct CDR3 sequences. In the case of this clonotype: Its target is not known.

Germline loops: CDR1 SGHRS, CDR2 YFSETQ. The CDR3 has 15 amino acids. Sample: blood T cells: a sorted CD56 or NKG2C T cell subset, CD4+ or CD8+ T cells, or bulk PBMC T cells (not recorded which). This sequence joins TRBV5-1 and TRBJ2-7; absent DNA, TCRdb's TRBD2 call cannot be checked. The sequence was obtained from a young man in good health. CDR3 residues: CASSFVTSGSYEQYF. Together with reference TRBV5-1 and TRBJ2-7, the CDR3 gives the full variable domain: KAGVTQTPRYLIKTRGQQVTLSCSPISGHRSVSWYQQTPGQGLQFLFEYFSETQRNKGNFPGRFSGRQFSNSRSEMNVSTLELGDSALYLCASSFVTSGSYEQYFGPGTRLTVT.